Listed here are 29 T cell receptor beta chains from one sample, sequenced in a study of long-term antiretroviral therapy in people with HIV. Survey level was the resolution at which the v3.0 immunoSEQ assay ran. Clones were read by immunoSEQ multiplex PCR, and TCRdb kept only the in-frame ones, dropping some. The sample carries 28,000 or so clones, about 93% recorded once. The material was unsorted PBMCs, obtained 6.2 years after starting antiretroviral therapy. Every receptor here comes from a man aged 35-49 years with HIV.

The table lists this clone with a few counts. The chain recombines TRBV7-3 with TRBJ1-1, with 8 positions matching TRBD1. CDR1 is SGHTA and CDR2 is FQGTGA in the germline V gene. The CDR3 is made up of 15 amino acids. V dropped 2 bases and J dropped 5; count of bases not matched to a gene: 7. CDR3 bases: TGTGCCAGCAGCTTAGGCGGACAGGGTTTGACTGAAGCTTTCTTT. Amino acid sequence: CASSLGGQGLTEAFF.

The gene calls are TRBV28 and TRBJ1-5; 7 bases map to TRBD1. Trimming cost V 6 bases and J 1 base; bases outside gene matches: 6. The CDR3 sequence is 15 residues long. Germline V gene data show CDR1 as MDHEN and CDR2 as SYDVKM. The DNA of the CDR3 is TGTGCCAGCAGGGAGACAGGGCGAAGCAATCAGCCCCAGCATTTT. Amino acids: CASRETGRSNQPQHF.

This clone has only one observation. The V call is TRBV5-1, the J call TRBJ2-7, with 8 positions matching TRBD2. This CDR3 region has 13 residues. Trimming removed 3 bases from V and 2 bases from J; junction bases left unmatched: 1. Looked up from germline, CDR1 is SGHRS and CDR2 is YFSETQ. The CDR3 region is CASSSGLAYEQYF. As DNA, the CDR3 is TGCGCCAGCAGCTCGGGACTAGCCTACGAGCAGTACTTC. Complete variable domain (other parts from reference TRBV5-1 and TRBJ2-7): KAGVTQTPRYLIKTRGQQVTLSCSPISGHRSVSWYQQTPGQGLQFLFEYFSETQRNKGNFPGRFSGRQFSNSRSEMNVSTLELGDSALYLCASSSGLAYEQYFGPGTRLTVT.

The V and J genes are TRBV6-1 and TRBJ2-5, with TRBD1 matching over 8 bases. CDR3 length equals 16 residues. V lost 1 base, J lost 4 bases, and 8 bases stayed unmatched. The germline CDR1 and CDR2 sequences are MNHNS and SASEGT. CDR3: CASSEGSQGARETQYF. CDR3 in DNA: TGTGCCAGCAGTGAAGGATCCCAGGGGGCTAGAGAGACCCAGTACTTC.

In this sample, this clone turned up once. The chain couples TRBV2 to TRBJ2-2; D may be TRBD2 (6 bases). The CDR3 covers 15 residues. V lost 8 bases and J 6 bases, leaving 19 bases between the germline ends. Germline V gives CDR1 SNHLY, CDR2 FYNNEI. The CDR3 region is CASSLEGGGSGELFF. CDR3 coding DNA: TGTGCCAGCTCCCTGGAGGGTGGTGGGTCCGGGGAGCTGTTTTTT.

The CDR3 coding sequence is TGTGCCAGCAGTTGGCGCGGATCCTACAATGAGCAGTTCTTC. Protein product: CASSWRGSYNEQFF. This chain joins TRBV27 and TRBJ2-1; D not resolved. CDR3 length: 14 amino acids. Trimming left V 4 bases short and J 1 base short, with 8 bases between. Germline-derived CDR1 and CDR2 are MNHEY and SMNVEV (reference sequence).

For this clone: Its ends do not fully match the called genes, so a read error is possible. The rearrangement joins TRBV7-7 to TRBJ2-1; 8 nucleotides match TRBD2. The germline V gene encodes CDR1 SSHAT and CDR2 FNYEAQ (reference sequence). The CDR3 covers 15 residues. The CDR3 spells CASSPSGSPTNEQFF. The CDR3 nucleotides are TGTGCTAGCAGCCCGAGCGGGAGCCCCACCAATGAGCAGTTCTTC.

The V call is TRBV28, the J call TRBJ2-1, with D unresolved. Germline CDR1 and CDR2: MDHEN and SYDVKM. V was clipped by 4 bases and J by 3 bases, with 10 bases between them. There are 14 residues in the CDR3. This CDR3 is CASSSTWVYNEQFF. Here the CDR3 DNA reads TGTGCCAGCAGTTCGACATGGGTCTACAATGAGCAGTTCTTC.

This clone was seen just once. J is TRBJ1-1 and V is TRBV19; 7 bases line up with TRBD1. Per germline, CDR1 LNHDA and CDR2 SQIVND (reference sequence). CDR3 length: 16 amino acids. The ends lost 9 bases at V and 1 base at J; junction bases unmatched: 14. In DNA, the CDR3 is TGTGCCAGCGCCGACAGGGAGGGGATTCGGAACACTGAAGCTTTCTTT. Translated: CASADREGIRNTEAFF.

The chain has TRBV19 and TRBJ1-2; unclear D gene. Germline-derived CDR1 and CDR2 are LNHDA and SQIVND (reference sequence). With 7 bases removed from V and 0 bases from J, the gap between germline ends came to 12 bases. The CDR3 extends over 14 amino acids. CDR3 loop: CASNLWASNYGYTF. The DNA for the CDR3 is TGTGCCAGTAACCTATGGGCTTCTAACTATGGCTACACCTTC. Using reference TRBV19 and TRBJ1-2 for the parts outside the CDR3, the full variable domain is DGGITQSPKYLFRKEGQNVTLSCEQNLNHDAMYWYRQDPGQGLRLIYYSQIVNDFQKGDIAEGYSVSREKKESFPLTVTSAQKNPTAFYLCASNLWASNYGYTFGSGTRLTVV.

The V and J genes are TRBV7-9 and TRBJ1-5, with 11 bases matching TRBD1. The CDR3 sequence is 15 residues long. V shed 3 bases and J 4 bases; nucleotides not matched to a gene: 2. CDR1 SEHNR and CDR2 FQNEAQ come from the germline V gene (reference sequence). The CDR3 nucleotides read TGTGCCAGCAGCTTCGGGACAGGGGGTAATCAGCCCCAGCATTTT. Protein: CASSFGTGGNQPQHF.

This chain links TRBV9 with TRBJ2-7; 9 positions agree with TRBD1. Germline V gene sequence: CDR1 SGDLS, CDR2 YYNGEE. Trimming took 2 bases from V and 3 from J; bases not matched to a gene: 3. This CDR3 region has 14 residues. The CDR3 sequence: CASSVRDRDYEQYF. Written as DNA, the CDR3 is TGTGCCAGCAGCGTCCGGGACAGGGACTACGAGCAGTACTTC.

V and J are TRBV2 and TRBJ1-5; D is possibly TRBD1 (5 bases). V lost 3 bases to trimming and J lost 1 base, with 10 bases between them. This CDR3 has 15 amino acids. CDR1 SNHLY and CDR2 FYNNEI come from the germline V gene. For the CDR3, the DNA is TGTGCCAGCAGTGAGGGCAGGGAGAGCAATCAGCCCCAGCATTTT. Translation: CASSEGRESNQPQHF.

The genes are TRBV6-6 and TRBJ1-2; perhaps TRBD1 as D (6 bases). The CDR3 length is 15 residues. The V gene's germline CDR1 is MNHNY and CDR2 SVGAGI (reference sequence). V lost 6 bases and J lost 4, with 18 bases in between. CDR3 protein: CASRSKQGFSYGYTF. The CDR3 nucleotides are TGTGCCAGCAGATCAAAACAGGGATTTAGCTATGGCTACACCTTC.

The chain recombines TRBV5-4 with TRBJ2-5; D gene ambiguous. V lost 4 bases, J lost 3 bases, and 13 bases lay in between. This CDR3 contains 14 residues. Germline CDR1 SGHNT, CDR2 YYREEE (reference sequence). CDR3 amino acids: CASSHSPDEETQYF. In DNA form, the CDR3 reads TGTGCCAGCAGCCACTCCCCCGATGAAGAGACCCAGTACTTC.

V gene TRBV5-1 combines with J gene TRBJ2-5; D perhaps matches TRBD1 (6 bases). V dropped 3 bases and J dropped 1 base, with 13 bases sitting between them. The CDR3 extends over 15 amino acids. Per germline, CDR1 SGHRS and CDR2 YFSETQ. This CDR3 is CASSWEQGTQETQYF. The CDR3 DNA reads TGCGCCAGCAGCTGGGAGCAGGGGACCCAAGAGACCCAGTACTTC.

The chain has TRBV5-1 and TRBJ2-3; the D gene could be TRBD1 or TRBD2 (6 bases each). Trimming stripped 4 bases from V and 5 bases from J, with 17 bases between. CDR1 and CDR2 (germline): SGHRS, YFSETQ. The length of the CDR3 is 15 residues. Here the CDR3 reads CASSDGTPGGDTQYF. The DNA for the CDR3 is TGCGCCAGCAGCGACGGGACACCCGGGGGAGATACGCAGTATTTT.

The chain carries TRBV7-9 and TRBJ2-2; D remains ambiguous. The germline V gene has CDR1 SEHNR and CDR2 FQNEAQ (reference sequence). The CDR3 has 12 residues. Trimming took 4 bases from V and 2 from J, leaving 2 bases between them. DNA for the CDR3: TGTGCCAGCAGCTCCAACACCGGGGAGCTGTTTTTT. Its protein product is CASSSNTGELFF.

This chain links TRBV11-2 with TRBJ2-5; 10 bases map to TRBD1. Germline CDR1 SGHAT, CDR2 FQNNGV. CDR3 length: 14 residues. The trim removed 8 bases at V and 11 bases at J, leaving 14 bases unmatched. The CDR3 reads CASRQTGGAGEQYF. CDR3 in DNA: TGTGCCAGCCGCCAGACAGGGGGCGCCGGGGAGCAGTACTTC.

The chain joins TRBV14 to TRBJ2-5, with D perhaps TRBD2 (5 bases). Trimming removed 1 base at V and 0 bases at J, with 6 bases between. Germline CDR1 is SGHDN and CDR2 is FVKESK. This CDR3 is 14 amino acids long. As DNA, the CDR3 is TGTGCCAGCAGCCAAGGAGGGAACCAAGAGACCCAGTACTTC. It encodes CASSQGGNQETQYF.

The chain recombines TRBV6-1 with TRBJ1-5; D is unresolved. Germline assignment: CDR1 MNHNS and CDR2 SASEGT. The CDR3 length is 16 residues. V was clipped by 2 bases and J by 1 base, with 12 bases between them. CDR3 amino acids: CASSELMGRSNQPQHF. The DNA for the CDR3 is TGTGCCAGCAGTGAACTAATGGGCAGGAGCAATCAGCCCCAGCATTTT.

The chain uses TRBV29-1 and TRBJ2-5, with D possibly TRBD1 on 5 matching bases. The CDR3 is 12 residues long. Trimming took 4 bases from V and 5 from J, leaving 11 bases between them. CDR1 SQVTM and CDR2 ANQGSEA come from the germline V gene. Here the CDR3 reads CSVVQGVETQYF. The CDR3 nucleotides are TGCAGCGTTGTGCAGGGCGTCGAGACCCAGTACTTC.

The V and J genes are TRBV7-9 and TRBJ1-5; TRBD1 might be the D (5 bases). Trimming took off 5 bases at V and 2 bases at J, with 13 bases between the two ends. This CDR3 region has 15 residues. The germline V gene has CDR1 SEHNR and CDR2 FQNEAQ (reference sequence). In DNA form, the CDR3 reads TGTGCCAGCAGCCCAGGGTTAGAGGGCAATCAGCCCCAGCATTTT. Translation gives CASSPGLEGNQPQHF.

The CDR3 DNA sequence: TGCGCCAGCAGCTTGGGTCAGGGACCCCCCTACAATGAGCAGTTCTTC. Amino acids: CASSLGQGPPYNEQFF. The chain uses TRBV5-1 and TRBJ2-1; tentatively, D is TRBD1 or TRBD2 (5 bases each). V lost 0 bases to trimming and J lost 2 bases, with 12 bases between them. The CDR3 consists of 16 residues. CDR1 SGHRS and CDR2 YFSETQ come from the germline V gene.

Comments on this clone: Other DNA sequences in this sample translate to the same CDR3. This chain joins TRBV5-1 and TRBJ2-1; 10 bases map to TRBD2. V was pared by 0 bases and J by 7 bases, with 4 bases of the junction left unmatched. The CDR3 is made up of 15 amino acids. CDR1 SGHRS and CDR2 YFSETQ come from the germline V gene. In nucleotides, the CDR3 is TGCGCCAGCAGCTTGGCCCCTAGCGGGAGTAATGAGCAGTTCTTC. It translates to CASSLAPSGSNEQFF.

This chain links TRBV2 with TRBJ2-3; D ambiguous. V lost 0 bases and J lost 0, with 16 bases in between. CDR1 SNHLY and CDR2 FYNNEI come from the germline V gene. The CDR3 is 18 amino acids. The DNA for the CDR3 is TGTGCCAGCAGTGAAGCGCCATCGTGGGCCTATAGCACAGATACGCAGTATTTT. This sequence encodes CASSEAPSWAYSTDTQYF.

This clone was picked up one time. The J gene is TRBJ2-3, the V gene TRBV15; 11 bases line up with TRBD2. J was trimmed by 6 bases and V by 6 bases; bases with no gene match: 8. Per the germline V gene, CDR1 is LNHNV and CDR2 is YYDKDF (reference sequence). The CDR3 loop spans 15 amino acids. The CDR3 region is CATRLGLAGRDTQYF. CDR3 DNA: TGTGCCACCAGACTTGGACTAGCGGGTAGGGATACGCAGTATTTT.

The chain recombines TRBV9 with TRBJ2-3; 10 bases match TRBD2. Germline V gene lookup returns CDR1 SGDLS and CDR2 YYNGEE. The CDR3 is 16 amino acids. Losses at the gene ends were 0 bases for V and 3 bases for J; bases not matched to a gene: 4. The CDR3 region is CASSVASGSRTDTQYF. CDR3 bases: TGTGCCAGCAGCGTAGCTAGCGGGAGTAGGACAGATACGCAGTATTTT.

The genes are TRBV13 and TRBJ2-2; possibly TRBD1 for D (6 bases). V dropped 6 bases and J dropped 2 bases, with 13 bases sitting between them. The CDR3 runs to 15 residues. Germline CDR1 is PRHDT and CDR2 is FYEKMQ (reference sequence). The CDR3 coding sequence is TGTGCCAGCAGTATTGGGGGACATAACACCGGGGAGCTGTTTTTT. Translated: CASSIGGHNTGELFF.